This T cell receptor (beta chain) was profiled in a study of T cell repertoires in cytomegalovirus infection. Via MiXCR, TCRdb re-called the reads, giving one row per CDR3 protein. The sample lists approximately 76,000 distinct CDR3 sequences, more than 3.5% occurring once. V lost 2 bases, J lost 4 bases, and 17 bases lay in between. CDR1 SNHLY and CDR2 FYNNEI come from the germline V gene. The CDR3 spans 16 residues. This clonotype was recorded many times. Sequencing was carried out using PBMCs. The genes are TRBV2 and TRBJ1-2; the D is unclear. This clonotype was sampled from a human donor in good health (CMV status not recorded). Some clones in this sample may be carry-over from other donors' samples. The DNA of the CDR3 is TGTGCCAGCAGTGAATTATTCGGGGTGCTAGGCTATGGCTACACCTTC. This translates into CASSELFGVLGYGYTF.